The 2 T cell receptor beta chains below come from one sample, sequenced in a study of PD-1 blockade in classical Hodgkin lymphoma (dated by TCRdb to between 2020 and 2021). Library generation was performed with the immunoSEQ multiplex PCR assay. TCRdb re-hosts the immuneACCESS table, in-frame sequences only. Its copies lack some clones; in the studies checked, an unresolved V gene accounts for under half of them, and the cause for the rest is not known. This sample has tens of thousands of clones in its table, and roughly 87% of those were observed once. About 10% of the sample comes from the top ten. The sample's time point, from its label and the paper: cycle 2 day 1 (C2D1) of nivolumab. All trial patients had relapsed after autologous stem cell transplantation, with cohorts A, B and C differing in prior brentuximab vedotin exposure. Sequenced here: peripheral blood mononuclear cells (PBMCs), sampled before the second cycle of nivolumab. These receptors were taken from a human donor with classical Hodgkin lymphoma.

This clone was detected only once. The gene calls are TRBV7-3 and TRBJ2-1, with 11 bases identical to TRBD2. The trim removed 0 bases at V and 5 bases at J, leaving 3 bases unmatched. The CDR3 has 16 amino acids. CDR1 and CDR2 (germline): SGHTA, FQGTGA. This chain's CDR3 is CASSLTLAGGNNEQFF. CDR3 sequence (DNA): TGTGCCAGCAGCTTAACCCTAGCGGGAGGTAACAATGAGCAGTTCTTC.

V is TRBV10-1 and J is TRBJ2-7, with D uncertain. CDR1 is WNHNN, CDR2 SYGVQD, per germline (reference sequence). The CDR3 covers 13 residues. V lost 6 bases, J lost 3 bases, and 12 bases lay in between. The CDR3 protein is CASRLGSYYEQYF. The CDR3 DNA sequence: TGCGCCAGCAGGTTGGGCAGTTACTACGAGCAGTACTTC.